This T cell receptor beta chain derives from a study of blood T cell repertoires in COVID-19. Study at large: Samples taken during acute and convalescent COVID-19 were collected in the United States, Italy and Spain. The cDNA or gDNA used as material had been derived from T cells, B-cell-depleted T cells, or PBMCs.

Per the germline V gene, CDR1 is MNHEY and CDR2 is SVGAGI. CDR3 size: 15 residues. V shed 5 bases and J 5 bases; nucleotides not matched to a gene: 7. Repertoires were generated with immunoSEQ multiplex PCR, while TCRdb's copy carries only in-frame clones and drops some. The table has roughly 230,000 clones, roughly nine tenths seen once; the top ten hold 4% to 5%. This sequence was found in a middle-aged woman who had recovered from COVID-19. Sequencing was done on a sample of peripheral blood. The V and J genes are TRBV6-5 and TRBJ2-2, with TRBD2 identical over 8 bases. The CDR3 nucleotides read TGTGCCAGCAGTACTACATCGGGGGGGACCGGGGAGCTGTTTTTT. Translating gives CASSTTSGGTGELFF.